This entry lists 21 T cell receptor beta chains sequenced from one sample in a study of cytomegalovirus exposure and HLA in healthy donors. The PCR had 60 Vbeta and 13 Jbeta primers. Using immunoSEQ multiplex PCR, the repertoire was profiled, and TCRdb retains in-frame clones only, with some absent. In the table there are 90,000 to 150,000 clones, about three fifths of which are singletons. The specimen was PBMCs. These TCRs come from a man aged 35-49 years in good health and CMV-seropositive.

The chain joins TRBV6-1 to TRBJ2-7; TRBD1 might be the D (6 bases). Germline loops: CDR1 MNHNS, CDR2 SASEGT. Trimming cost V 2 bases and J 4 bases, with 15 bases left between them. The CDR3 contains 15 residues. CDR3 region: CASSEQQGVHYEQYF. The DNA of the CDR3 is TGTGCCAGCAGTGAACAACAGGGTGTTCATTACGAGCAGTACTTC.

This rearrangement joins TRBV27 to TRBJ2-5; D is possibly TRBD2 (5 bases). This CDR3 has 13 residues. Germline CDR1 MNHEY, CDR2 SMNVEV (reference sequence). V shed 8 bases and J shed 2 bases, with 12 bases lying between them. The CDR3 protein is CASQMRVQETQYF. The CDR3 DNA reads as TGTGCCAGCCAGATGCGGGTGCAAGAGACCCAGTACTTC.

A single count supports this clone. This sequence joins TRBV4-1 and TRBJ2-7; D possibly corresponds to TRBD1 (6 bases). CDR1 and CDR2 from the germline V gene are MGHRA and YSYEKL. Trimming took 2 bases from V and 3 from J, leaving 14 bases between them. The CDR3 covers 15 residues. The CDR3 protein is CASSQPYRVDYEQYF. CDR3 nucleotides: TGCGCCAGCAGCCAACCATACAGGGTGGACTACGAGCAGTACTTC.

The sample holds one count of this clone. CDR3 in amino acids: CASSLDRGLYEQYF. CDR3 DNA sequence: TGTGCCAGCAGCTTGGACAGGGGGCTCTACGAGCAGTACTTC. The chain links TRBV5-4 to TRBJ2-7; 9 bases align to TRBD1. The CDR3 runs 14 residues. Germline CDR1 SGHNT, CDR2 YYREEE (reference sequence). J gave up 3 bases and V 0 bases, and 1 base lay outside the gene matches. Filled out from reference TRBV5-4 and TRBJ2-7, the complete variable domain reads ETGVTQSPTHLIKTRGQQVTLRCSSQSGHNTVSWYQQALGQGPQFIFQYYREEENGRGNFPPRFSGLQFPNYSSELNVNALELDDSALYLCASSLDRGLYEQYFGPGTRLTVT.

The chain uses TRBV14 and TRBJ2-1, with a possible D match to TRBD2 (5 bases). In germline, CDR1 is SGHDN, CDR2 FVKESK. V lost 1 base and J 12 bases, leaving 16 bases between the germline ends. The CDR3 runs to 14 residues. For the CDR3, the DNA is TGTGCCAGCAGCCAAGTTTTAATAGGGAGCGTGCAGTTCTTC. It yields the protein CASSQVLIGSVQFF.

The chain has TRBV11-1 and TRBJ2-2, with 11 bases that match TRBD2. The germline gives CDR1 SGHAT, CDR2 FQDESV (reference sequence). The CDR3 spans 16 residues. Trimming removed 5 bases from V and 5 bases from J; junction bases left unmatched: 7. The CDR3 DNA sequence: TGTGCCAGCAGCCGTTTCACTAGCGGGAGAACCGGGGAGCTGTTTTTT. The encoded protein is CASSRFTSGRTGELFF.

CDR3 in amino acids: CASSLVGGGQGQPQHF. Written as DNA, the CDR3 is TGTGCCAGCAGCTTAGTGGGCGGGGGCCAAGGTCAGCCCCAGCATTTT. The chain carries TRBV7-9 and TRBJ1-5, with D tentatively TRBD1 (6 bases). The CDR3 covers 16 residues. Germline CDR1 and CDR2: SEHNR and FQNEAQ (reference sequence). The V gene lost 1 base and the J gene lost 6 bases, with 16 bases spanning the gap.

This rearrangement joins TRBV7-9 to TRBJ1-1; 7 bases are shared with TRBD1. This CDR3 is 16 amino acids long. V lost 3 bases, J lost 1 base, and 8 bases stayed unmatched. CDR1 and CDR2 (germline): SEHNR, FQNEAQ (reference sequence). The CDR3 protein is CASSFRQGRGNTEAFF. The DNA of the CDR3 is TGTGCCAGCAGCTTTCGACAGGGACGGGGGAACACTGAAGCTTTCTTT.

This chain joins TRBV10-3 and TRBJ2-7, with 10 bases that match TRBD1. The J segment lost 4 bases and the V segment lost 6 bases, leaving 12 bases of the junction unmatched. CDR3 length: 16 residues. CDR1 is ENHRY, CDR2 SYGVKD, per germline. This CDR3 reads CAISAISTGGRYEQYF. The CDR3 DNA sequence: TGTGCCATCAGCGCAATCTCGACAGGGGGCAGGTACGAGCAGTACTTC.

CDR3 in DNA: TGCGCCAGCAGCCTTTCGACAGGCCGTGGCTACACCTTC. Amino acid sequence: CASSLSTGRGYTF. The V gene is TRBV5-1, the J gene TRBJ1-2; D might be TRBD1 (6 bases). The CDR3 sequence is 13 residues long. Trimming removed 4 bases at V and 7 bases at J, with 14 bases between. Germline CDR1 and CDR2: SGHRS and YFSETQ.

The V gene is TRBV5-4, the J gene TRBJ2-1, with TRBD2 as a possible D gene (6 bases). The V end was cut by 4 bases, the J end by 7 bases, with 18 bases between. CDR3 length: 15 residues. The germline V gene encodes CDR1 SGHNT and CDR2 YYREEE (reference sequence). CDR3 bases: TGTGCCAGCAGCCCCGCGGGGCGGTTTAGGAATGAGCAGTTCTTC. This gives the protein CASSPAGRFRNEQFF.

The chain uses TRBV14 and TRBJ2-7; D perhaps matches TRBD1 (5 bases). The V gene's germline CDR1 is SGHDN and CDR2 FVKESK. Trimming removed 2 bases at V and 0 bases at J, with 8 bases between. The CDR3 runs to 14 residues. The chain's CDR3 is CASSQNQGSYEQYF. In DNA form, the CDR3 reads TGTGCCAGCAGCCAAAATCAGGGCTCCTACGAGCAGTACTTC.

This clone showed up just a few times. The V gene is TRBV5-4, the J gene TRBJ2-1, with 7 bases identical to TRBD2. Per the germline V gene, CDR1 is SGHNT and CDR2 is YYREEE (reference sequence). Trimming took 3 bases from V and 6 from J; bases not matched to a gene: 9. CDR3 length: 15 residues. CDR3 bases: TGTGCCAGCAGCTCCGCGGGAGTCTTTCCCAATGAGCAGTTCTTC. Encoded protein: CASSSAGVFPNEQFF.

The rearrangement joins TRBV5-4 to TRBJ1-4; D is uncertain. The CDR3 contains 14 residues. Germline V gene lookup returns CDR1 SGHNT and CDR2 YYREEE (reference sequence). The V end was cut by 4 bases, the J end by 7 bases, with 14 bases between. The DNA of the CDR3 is TGTGCCAGCAGCACGGGGAGGGTGGTTGAAAAACTGTTTTTT. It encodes CASSTGRVVEKLFF.

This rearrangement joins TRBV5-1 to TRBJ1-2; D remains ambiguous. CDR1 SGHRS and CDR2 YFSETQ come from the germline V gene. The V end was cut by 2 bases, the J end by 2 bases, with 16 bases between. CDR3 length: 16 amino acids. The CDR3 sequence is CASSLGSTALNYGYTF. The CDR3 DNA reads TGCGCCAGCAGCTTAGGTAGTACAGCTCTAAACTATGGCTACACCTTC.

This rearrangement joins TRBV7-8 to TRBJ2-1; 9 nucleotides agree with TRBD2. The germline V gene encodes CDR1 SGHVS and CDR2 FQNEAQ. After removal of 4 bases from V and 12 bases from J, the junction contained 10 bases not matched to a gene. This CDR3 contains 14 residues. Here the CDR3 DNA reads TGTGCCAGCAGCTCGAGCGGGAGGAGCCTCGGGCAGTTCTTC. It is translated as CASSSSGRSLGQFF.

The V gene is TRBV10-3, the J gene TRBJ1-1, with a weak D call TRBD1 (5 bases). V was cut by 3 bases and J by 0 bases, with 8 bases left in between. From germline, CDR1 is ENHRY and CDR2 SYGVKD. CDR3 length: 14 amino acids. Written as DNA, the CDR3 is TGTGCCATCAGTGAACAGGTCATGAACACTGAAGCTTTCTTT. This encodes CAISEQVMNTEAFF.

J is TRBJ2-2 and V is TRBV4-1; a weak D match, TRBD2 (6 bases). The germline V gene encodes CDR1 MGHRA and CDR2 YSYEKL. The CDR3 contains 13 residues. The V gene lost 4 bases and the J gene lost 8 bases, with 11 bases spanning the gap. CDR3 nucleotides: TGCGCCAGCAGCCTTCCAGGGACTGGGGAGCTGTTTTTT. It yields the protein CASSLPGTGELFF.

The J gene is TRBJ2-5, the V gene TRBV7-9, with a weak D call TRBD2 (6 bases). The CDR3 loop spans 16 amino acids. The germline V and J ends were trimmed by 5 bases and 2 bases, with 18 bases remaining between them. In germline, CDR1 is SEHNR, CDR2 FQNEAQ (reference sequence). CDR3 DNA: TGTGCCAGCAGCACCCGGACTACTAGGCGACAAGAGACCCAGTACTTC. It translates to CASSTRTTRRQETQYF.

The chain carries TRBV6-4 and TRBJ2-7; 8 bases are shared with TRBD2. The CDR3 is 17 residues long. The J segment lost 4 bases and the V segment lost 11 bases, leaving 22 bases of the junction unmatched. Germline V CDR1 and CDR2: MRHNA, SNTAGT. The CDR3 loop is CAPDYSGIAPKRYEQYF. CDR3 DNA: TGTGCCCCTGACTATAGCGGGATTGCCCCGAAACGTTACGAGCAGTACTTC.

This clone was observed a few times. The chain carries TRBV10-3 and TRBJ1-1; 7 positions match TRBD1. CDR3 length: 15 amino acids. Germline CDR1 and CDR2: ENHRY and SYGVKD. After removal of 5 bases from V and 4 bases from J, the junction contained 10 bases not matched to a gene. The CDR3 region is CAISNTGAGGTEAFF. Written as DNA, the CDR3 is TGTGCCATCAGTAATACCGGGGCAGGGGGCACTGAAGCTTTCTTT.